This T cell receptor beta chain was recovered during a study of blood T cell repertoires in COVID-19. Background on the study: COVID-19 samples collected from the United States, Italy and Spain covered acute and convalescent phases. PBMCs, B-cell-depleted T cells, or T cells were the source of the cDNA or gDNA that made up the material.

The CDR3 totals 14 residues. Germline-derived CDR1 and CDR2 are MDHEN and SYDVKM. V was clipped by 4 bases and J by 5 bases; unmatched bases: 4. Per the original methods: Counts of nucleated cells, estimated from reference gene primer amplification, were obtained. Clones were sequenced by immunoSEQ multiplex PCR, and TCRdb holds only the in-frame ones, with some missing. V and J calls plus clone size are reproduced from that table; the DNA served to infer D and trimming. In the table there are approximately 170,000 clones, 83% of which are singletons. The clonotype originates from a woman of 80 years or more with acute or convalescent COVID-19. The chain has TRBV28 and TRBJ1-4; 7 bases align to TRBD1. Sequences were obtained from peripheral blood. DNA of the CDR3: TGTGCCAGCAGTTGGGACAGTAACAATGAAAAACTGTTTTTT. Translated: CASSWDSNNEKLFF.